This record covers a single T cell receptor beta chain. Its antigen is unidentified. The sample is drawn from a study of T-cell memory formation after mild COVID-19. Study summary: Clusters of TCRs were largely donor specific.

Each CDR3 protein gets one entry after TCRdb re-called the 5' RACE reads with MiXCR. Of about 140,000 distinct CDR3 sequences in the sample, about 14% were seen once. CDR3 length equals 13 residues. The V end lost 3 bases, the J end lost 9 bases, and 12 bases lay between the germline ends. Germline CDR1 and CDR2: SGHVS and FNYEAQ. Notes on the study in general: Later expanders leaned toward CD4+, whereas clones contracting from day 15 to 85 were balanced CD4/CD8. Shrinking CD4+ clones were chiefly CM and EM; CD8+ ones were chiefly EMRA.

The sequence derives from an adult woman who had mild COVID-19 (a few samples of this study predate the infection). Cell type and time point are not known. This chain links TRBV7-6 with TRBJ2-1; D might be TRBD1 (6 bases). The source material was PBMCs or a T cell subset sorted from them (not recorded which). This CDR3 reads CASSFDRSTEQFF. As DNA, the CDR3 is TGTGCCAGCAGCTTCGACAGGAGCACTGAGCAGTTCTTC.